This T cell receptor (beta chain) was observed in a study of T cell responses to AZD1222 COVID-19 vaccine. Study outcomes and limitations: Vaccine-associated CD4 TCRs ranged over spike, dominating at 160-218 and 743-854. A reported finding is that nearly half of spike-specific TCRs target unmutated variant regions. Baseline serology detected seropositivity in only a handful of AZD1222 recipients.

Method: immunoSEQ multiplex PCR; TCRdb's copy keeps in-frame clones and lacks some. The profile covers fewer than 130,000 clones, with about 94% appearing a single time and 2.5% to 3% taken by the ten largest. Worth noting for this clone: The target antigen is unknown.

The germline V gene encodes CDR1 DFQATT and CDR2 SNEGSKA (reference sequence). The V and J ends lost 3 bases and 9 bases, in that order; junction bases with no gene match: 16. The CDR3 contains 17 residues. Sequencing was performed on peripheral blood, taken 28 days after the second AZD1222 dose. The sequence came from an adult who received the AZD1222 COVID-19 vaccine. The chain uses TRBV20-1 and TRBJ2-1; 11 bases match TRBD2. The CDR3 spells CSASGTGTSGQWGEQFF. CDR3 nucleotides: TGCAGTGCTAGTGGGACCGGGACTAGCGGTCAATGGGGTGAGCAGTTCTTC.